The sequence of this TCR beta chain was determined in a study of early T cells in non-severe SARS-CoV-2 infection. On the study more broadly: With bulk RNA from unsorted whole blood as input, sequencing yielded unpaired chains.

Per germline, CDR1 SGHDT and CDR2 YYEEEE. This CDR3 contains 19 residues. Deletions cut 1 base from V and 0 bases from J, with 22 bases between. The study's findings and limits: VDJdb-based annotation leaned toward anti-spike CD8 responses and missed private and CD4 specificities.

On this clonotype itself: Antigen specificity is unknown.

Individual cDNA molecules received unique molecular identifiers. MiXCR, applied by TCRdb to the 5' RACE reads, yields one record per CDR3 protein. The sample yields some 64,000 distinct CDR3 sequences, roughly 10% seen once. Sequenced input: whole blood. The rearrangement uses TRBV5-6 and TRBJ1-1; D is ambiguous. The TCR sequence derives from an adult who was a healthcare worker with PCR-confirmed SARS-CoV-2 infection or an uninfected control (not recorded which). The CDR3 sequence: CASSLPNGWSHSMNTEAFF. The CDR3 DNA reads TGTGCCAGCAGCTTGCCCAATGGGTGGTCGCATTCCATGAACACTGAAGCTTTCTTT.